The clone carrying this T cell receptor (beta chain) was seen a handful of times. This sample was included in a study of blood T cell repertoires in COVID-19. About the research overall: Collection of acute and convalescent COVID-19 samples took place in the United States, Italy and Spain.

Data came from immunoSEQ multiplex PCR; TCRdb stores just in-frame clones and leaves some out. Among around 160,000 clones listed, about nine tenths were seen once. The CDR3 is 15 amino acids. The germline V gene encodes CDR1 SQVTM and CDR2 ANQGSEA. Trimming took 2 bases from V and 0 from J; bases not matched to a gene: 6. This receptor was taken from a man aged 55 to 70 with active or convalescent COVID-19. The chain employs TRBV29-1 and TRBJ1-1; 7 nucleotides agree with TRBD1. Material: peripheral blood. The CDR3 bases are TGCAGCGTTGAAAAGGCCAGGGGGATGAACACTGAAGCTTTCTTT. Amino acids: CSVEKARGMNTEAFF.